Presented here are 11 T cell receptor beta chains from one specimen sequenced in a study of vaccination effects on CD4 cells after COVID-19. Profiled with immunoSEQ multiplex PCR; TCRdb holds only in-frame clones, not every one. The sample comprises some 40,000 clones, approximately 82% of which are singletons, and around 2% rests with the top ten. After expansion with viral peptide pools in the ViraFEST assay, antigen-specific CD4+ T cells were sequenced. On day 10 of culture, CD4+ T cells were separated out. It was two doses of either the BNT162b2 or mRNA-1273 vaccine that participants received. No cognate antigen is known for these TCRs. Sequencing was performed on CD4+ T cells from PBMCs cultured with HCoV-NL63 spike peptides, taken after COVID-19 vaccination. Receptors were obtained from a human donor who received a COVID-19 vaccine. Some clones in this sample may be carry-over from other donors' samples.

The chain employs TRBV4-2 and TRBJ2-1, with 8 bases matching TRBD1. The V gene's germline CDR1 is LGHNA and CDR2 YNFKEQ. The CDR3 covers 15 residues. With V trimmed by 4 bases and J by 6 bases, 8 bases remained unmatched. CDR3 nucleotide sequence: TGTGCCAGCAGCCCAACCGGGACAGGACTCAATGAGCAGTTCTTC. Translating it yields CASSPTGTGLNEQFF.

The rearrangement links TRBV6-1 to TRBJ1-5; D unresolved. V lost 3 bases and J lost 9, with 6 bases in between. In germline, CDR1 is MNHNS, CDR2 SASEGT. This CDR3 comprises 11 residues. In nucleotides, the CDR3 is TGTGCCAGCAGTGAGCGAGGGCCCCAGCATTTT. This codes for CASSERGPQHF.

The chain links TRBV9 to TRBJ2-3, with 11 bases aligning to TRBD2. Per the germline V gene, CDR1 is SGDLS and CDR2 is YYNGEE. There are 18 residues in the CDR3. After removal of 1 base from V and 14 bases from J, the junction contained 21 bases not matched to a gene. CDR3 nucleotide sequence: TGTGCCAGCAGCGTACGGCTAGCGGGGGGCCAACCCGGCCTGTTTGGGTATTTT. This encodes CASSVRLAGGQPGLFGYF.

The chain recombines TRBV18 with TRBJ2-1; 11 nucleotides match TRBD2. V shed 0 bases, J shed 9 bases, and the junction held 7 bases outside the gene matches. The CDR3 covers 16 residues. From germline, CDR1 is KGHSH and CDR2 LQKENI. DNA of the CDR3: TGTGCCAGCTCACCACCATCGACTAGCGGGGCCGGTGAGCAGTTCTTC. This gives the protein CASSPPSTSGAGEQFF.

The V call is TRBV30, the J call TRBJ1-1; no clear D. From germline, CDR1 is GTSNPN and CDR2 SVGIG (reference sequence). The CDR3 covers 14 residues. The V and J ends lost 0 bases and 0 bases respectively, with 8 bases between them. The CDR3 spells CAWSVRNMNTEAFF. The CDR3 DNA reads TGTGCCTGGAGTGTCCGGAACATGAACACTGAAGCTTTCTTT.

V and J are TRBV6-5 and TRBJ1-6; the D gene is possibly TRBD1 (5 bases). The CDR3 runs to 14 residues. Germline V lookup: CDR1 MNHEY, CDR2 SVGAGI. V shed 2 bases and J shed 9 bases, with 11 bases lying between them. The chain's CDR3 is CASSYTVGGSPLHF. CDR3 DNA sequence: TGTGCCAGCAGTTACACGGTGGGGGGTTCACCCCTCCACTTT.

The chain recombines TRBV27 with TRBJ2-1; tentative D call: TRBD2 (5 bases). Trimming pared 6 bases from V and 9 bases from J, leaving 24 bases between. This CDR3 is built from 16 residues. Germline V lookup: CDR1 MNHEY, CDR2 SMNVEV (reference sequence). The DNA of the CDR3 is TGTGCCAGCAGCCCTAAAAGGGCCGGAGGCGGTAGTGAGCAGTTCTTC. This sequence encodes CASSPKRAGGGSEQFF.

Remarks on this clone: This same CDR3 is encoded by further DNA sequences in the sample. The J gene is TRBJ1-3, the V gene TRBV12-3 or TRBV12-4; the D is unclear. The length of the CDR3 is 11 residues. Trimming removed 4 bases at V and 2 bases at J, with 0 bases between. CDR3: CASSSGNTIYF. The CDR3, as DNA: TGTGCCAGCAGTTCTGGAAACACCATATATTTT.

This clone was picked up a small number of times. V usage is TRBV4-3 and J usage is TRBJ2-5, with TRBD2 matching 7 bases. Trimming cost V 0 bases and J 7 bases; bases outside gene matches: 8. CDR3 length: 15 amino acids. Per germline, CDR1 LGHNA and CDR2 YSLEER. The CDR3 nucleotides read TGCGCCAGCAGCCAAGATTTGGGTACGGGAGGGACCCAGTACTTC. Translating it yields CASSQDLGTGGTQYF.

This clone was observed a handful of times. This rearrangement joins TRBV5-1 to TRBJ2-2, with D unresolved. This CDR3 contains 15 residues. Germline loops: CDR1 SGHRS, CDR2 YFSETQ. V was trimmed by 0 bases and J by 1 base, leaving 7 bases between them. The CDR3 nucleotides are TGCGCCAGCAGCTTGGCCGTTAGGAACACCGGGGAGCTGTTTTTT. It encodes CASSLAVRNTGELFF.

This clone was counted once. The gene calls are TRBV5-1 and TRBJ1-2, with a possible D match to TRBD1 (6 bases). Germline V gene lookup returns CDR1 SGHRS and CDR2 YFSETQ. Deletions cut 5 bases from V and 0 bases from J, with 11 bases between. This CDR3 contains 14 residues. This CDR3 is CASSQGNPNYGYTF. The CDR3 coding sequence is TGCGCCAGCAGTCAGGGGAACCCTAACTATGGCTACACCTTC.